This T cell receptor beta chain is drawn from a study of blood T cell repertoires in COVID-19. Across the whole study: T cells, B-cell-depleted T cells, or PBMCs provided the cDNA or gDNA that served as material.

Ages ranged from about 18 to 89 years, with residence in approximately 23 US areas. Deletions cut 5 bases from V and 8 bases from J, with 10 bases between. The CDR3 consists of 11 residues. In germline, CDR1 is SQVTM, CDR2 ANQGSEA. Per the original methods: Amplification of reference gene primers was used by the study to estimate nucleated cell counts. Clones were read by immunoSEQ multiplex PCR, and TCRdb kept only the in-frame ones, dropping some. The DNA was the basis for D and trimming; V, J and clone size are from that table. This table has roughly 250,000 clones, 70% to 90% appearing once. The TCR comes from a woman between 40 and 55 years old with acute COVID-19. V usage is TRBV29-1 and J usage is TRBJ2-1; D is possibly TRBD1 (5 bases). The sequenced sample was PBMCs or T cells enriched from blood (not recorded which). The CDR3 sequence is CSVKGMDEQFF. The CDR3 DNA reads as TGCAGCGTTAAGGGGATGGATGAGCAGTTCTTC.